The following is a T cell receptor (beta chain) sequence with its context. Repertoires were generated with immunoSEQ multiplex PCR, while TCRdb's copy carries only in-frame clones and drops some. This table has 350,000 to 450,000 clones, over 75% appearing once. The data originate from a study of blood T cell repertoires in COVID-19. The CDR3 has 14 residues. Trimming removed 2 bases from V and 4 bases from J, with 12 bases in between. Germline V gene data show CDR1 as SGDLS and CDR2 as YYNGEE. This rearrangement joins TRBV9 to TRBJ1-1; D is unresolved. The TCR was taken from a woman in her sixties or seventies with COVID-19, enrolled during active disease. Sequenced: peripheral blood. CDR3 sequence: CASSVGRSGTEAFF. CDR3 DNA: TGTGCCAGCAGCGTGGGGAGGTCGGGCACTGAAGCTTTCTTT.